These 24 T cell receptor beta chains share one sample of origin, sequenced in a study of cytomegalovirus exposure and HLA in healthy donors. Primers: 60 Vbeta forward and 13 Jbeta reverse. The data were produced by immunoSEQ multiplex PCR, yet TCRdb's version contains in-frame clones alone and is incomplete. The table records some 67,000 clones, about 77% of them present only once. The sequenced sample consisted of PBMCs. These receptors all come from a man aged 35-49 years in good health and CMV-seronegative.

The chain uses TRBV6-7 and TRBJ1-6; D not resolved. TRBV6-7 is assigned to the ORF class and has an uncertain function. This CDR3 has 14 amino acids. Trimming took 3 bases from V and 7 from J, leaving 10 bases between them. CDR3 region: CASSYERENSPLHF. In DNA, the CDR3 is TGTGCCAGCAGTTATGAGAGAGAAAATTCACCCCTCCACTTT.

This clone was found once. CDR3 loop: CASSSQALSEWAGYVAGYTF. CDR3 nucleotides: TGTGCCAGCTCATCACAGGCCCTTTCTGAATGGGCTGGCTATGTTGCTGGCTACACCTTC. This chain connects TRBV18 to TRBJ1-2; a possible D gene is TRBD1 (5 bases). V was clipped by 5 bases and J by 7 bases, with 35 bases between them. CDR1 KGHSH and CDR2 LQKENI come from the germline V gene. The CDR3 has 20 amino acids. Full variable domain (rest looked up from reference TRBV18 and TRBJ1-2): NAGVMQNPRHLVRRRGQEARLRCSPMKGHSHVYWYRQLPEEGLKFMVYLQKENIIDESGMPKERFSAEFPKEGPSILRIQQVVRGDSAAYFCASSSQALSEWAGYVAGYTFGSGTRLTVV.

The chain links TRBV11-2 to TRBJ1-1; 7 bases are shared with TRBD1. In germline, CDR1 is SGHAT, CDR2 FQNNGV. This CDR3 spans 15 amino acids. J was trimmed by 0 bases and V by 8 bases; bases with no gene match: 9. CDR3 protein: CASREQTGLNTEAFF. The CDR3 bases are TGTGCCAGCCGGGAGCAGACAGGGTTGAACACTGAAGCTTTCTTT.

In this sample, this clone turned up a few times. The V call is TRBV6-1, the J call TRBJ2-7, with 8 bases identical to TRBD1. The trim removed 4 bases at V and 2 bases at J, leaving 1 base unmatched. The CDR3 runs 13 residues. The germline CDR1 and CDR2 sequences are MNHNS and SASEGT. The CDR3, as DNA: TGTGCCAGCAGTGGACAGGGGCCCTACGAGCAGTACTTC. Encoded protein: CASSGQGPYEQYF.

The chain recombines TRBV5-6 with TRBJ1-1; TRBD1 agrees at 10 bases. The CDR3 has 14 amino acids. Germline V gene sequence: CDR1 SGHDT, CDR2 YYEEEE. Trimming removed 3 bases from V and 7 bases from J; junction bases left unmatched: 6. CDR3 DNA: TGTGCCAGCAGCTCCGGGACAGGGGCTGGTGAAGCTTTCTTT. It specifies CASSSGTGAGEAFF.

The V gene is TRBV5-1, the J gene TRBJ2-2, with D possibly being TRBD1 (5 bases). Trimming left V 0 bases short and J 6 bases short, with 6 bases between. This CDR3 spans 13 amino acids. The germline gives CDR1 SGHRS, CDR2 YFSETQ. The CDR3 DNA is TGCGCCAGCAGCTTGGCAGGGCCCGGGGAGCTGTTTTTT. It translates to CASSLAGPGELFF. The full variable domain, with the rest looked up from reference TRBV5-1 and TRBJ2-2, is KAGVTQTPRYLIKTRGQQVTLSCSPISGHRSVSWYQQTPGQGLQFLFEYFSETQRNKGNFPGRFSGRQFSNSRSEMNVSTLELGDSALYLCASSLAGPGELFFGEGSRLTVL.

This rearrangement joins TRBV6-5 to TRBJ2-3; 10 bases map to TRBD2. Germline-derived CDR1 and CDR2 are MNHEY and SVGAGI. The junction had 5 bases not matched to a gene; V was cut back by 6 bases and J by 2 bases. The CDR3 contains 15 residues. The CDR3 sequence is CASSYGTSATDTQYF. The CDR3 region has the DNA TGTGCCAGCAGCTACGGGACTAGCGCCACAGATACGCAGTATTTT.

V is TRBV5-1 and J is TRBJ1-1, with D unresolved. This CDR3 region has 14 residues. Germline CDR1 is SGHRS and CDR2 is YFSETQ. Trimming shortened V by 1 base and J by 0 bases, and 7 bases separated the two germline ends. The CDR3 DNA reads as TGCGCCAGCAGCTTGTACTTCATGAACACTGAAGCTTTCTTT. Its translation is CASSLYFMNTEAFF. The whole variable domain, remainder taken from reference TRBV5-1 and TRBJ1-1, is KAGVTQTPRYLIKTRGQQVTLSCSPISGHRSVSWYQQTPGQGLQFLFEYFSETQRNKGNFPGRFSGRQFSNSRSEMNVSTLELGDSALYLCASSLYFMNTEAFFGQGTRLTVV.

V is TRBV5-5 and J is TRBJ2-6; D may be TRBD1 (6 bases). V was cut by 3 bases and J by 3 bases, with 10 bases left in between. The CDR3 spans 15 residues. Germline loops: CDR1 SGHKS, CDR2 YYEKEE (reference sequence). CDR3 sequence: CASSSNRVGANVLTF. As DNA, the CDR3 is TGTGCCAGCAGCTCGAACAGGGTTGGGGCCAACGTCCTGACTTTC.

V and J are TRBV7-2 and TRBJ2-4; 8 bases line up with TRBD1. V lost 6 bases and J lost 8; bases outside the gene matches: 6. CDR1 and CDR2 (germline): SGHTA, FQGNSA. The CDR3 totals 13 residues. CDR3 loop: CASRQGQGDIQYF. The CDR3 DNA follows: TGTGCCAGCAGACAAGGACAGGGTGACATTCAGTACTTC.

V gene TRBV7-2 combines with J gene TRBJ1-4; 10 nucleotides line up with TRBD1. Germline V gene data show CDR1 as SGHTA and CDR2 as FQGNSA. The CDR3 loop spans 14 amino acids. With V trimmed by 3 bases and J by 10 bases, 5 bases remained unmatched. CDR3 sequence: CASSLGGDRGKLFF. The CDR3 DNA is TGTGCCAGCAGCTTGGGGGGGGACAGGGGAAAACTGTTTTTT.

This clone came up once. The rearrangement links TRBV6-5 to TRBJ2-3, with D maybe TRBD2 (5 bases). CDR1 is MNHEY and CDR2 is SVGAGI in the germline V gene. The V gene lost 2 bases and the J gene lost 11 bases, with 17 bases spanning the gap. This CDR3 has 14 amino acids. The CDR3: CASSYSGLGRGQYF. The CDR3 DNA is TGTGCCAGCAGTTACAGCGGCCTCGGACGGGGGCAGTATTTT.

A word on this clone: Additional DNA sequences in this sample encode the identical CDR3. The chain couples TRBV5-1 to TRBJ2-7; weak D call: TRBD1 (7 bases). Germline CDR1 reads SGHRS; CDR2 reads YFSETQ. This CDR3 comprises 12 residues. V shed 4 bases and J shed 6 bases, with 11 bases lying between them. This CDR3 reads CASSQGGPEQYF. CDR3 DNA: TGCGCCAGCAGCCAGGGGGGCCCCGAGCAGTACTTC.

The chain is built from TRBV28 and TRBJ1-3; D unresolved. The CDR3 is 15 amino acids. Germline loops: CDR1 MDHEN, CDR2 SYDVKM. The V end lost 4 bases, the J end lost 5 bases, and 15 bases lay between the germline ends. The CDR3 nucleotides read TGTGCCAGCAGTTCCCCTGAGGGCGTCCGAAACACCATATATTTT. Translating gives CASSSPEGVRNTIYF. Based on the CDR3 plus reference TRBV28 and TRBJ1-3, the full variable domain is DVKVTQSSRYLVKRTGEKVFLECVQDMDHENMFWYRQDPGLGLRLIYFSYDVKMKEKGDIPEGYSVSREKKERFSLILESASTNQTSMYLCASSSPEGVRNTIYFGEGSWLTVV.

This chain connects TRBV7-3 to TRBJ2-3; a possible D gene is TRBD2 (6 bases). CDR3 size: 15 residues. V lost 1 base and J 3 bases, leaving 11 bases between the germline ends. CDR1 SGHTA and CDR2 FQGTGA come from the germline V gene. Here the CDR3 DNA reads TGTGCCAGCAGCTTAAATGTCCGGGGGACAGATACGCAGTATTTT. It specifies CASSLNVRGTDTQYF.

This rearrangement joins TRBV7-9 to TRBJ2-1, with TRBD2 matching over 7 bases. The J segment lost 4 bases and the V segment lost 4 bases, leaving 4 bases of the junction unmatched. CDR3 size: 14 residues. The germline gives CDR1 SEHNR, CDR2 FQNEAQ (reference sequence). The CDR3 sequence is CASSSGGTYNEQFF. CDR3 coding DNA: TGTGCCAGCAGCTCCGGGGGGACGTACAATGAGCAGTTCTTC.

There are a few counts of this clone. The chain is built from TRBV4-1 and TRBJ1-5; a weak D match, TRBD1 (5 bases). CDR1 is MGHRA and CDR2 is YSYEKL in the germline V gene. This CDR3 contains 15 residues. Trimming removed 2 bases from V and 2 bases from J, with 10 bases in between. CDR3 amino acids: CASSQLWGGNQPQHF. CDR3 sequence (DNA): TGCGCCAGCAGCCAATTATGGGGCGGCAATCAGCCCCAGCATTTT.

The genes are TRBV10-1 and TRBJ2-7, with unresolved D. Trimming stripped 0 bases from V and 0 bases from J, with 6 bases between. Germline V CDR1 and CDR2: WNHNN, SYGVQD (reference sequence). This CDR3 comprises 14 residues. The CDR3 region is CASSESPDSYEQYF. In DNA form, the CDR3 reads TGCGCCAGCAGTGAGTCTCCAGACTCCTACGAGCAGTACTTC.

The chain combines TRBV25-1 with TRBJ1-6; a possible D gene is TRBD1 (5 bases). Trimming cost V 1 base and J 6 bases, with 13 bases left between them. Germline V lookup: CDR1 MGHDK, CDR2 SYGVNS. The CDR3 has 16 residues. This CDR3 is CASSESWGVGNSPLHF. The DNA of the CDR3 is TGTGCCAGCAGTGAATCTTGGGGGGTGGGTAATTCACCCCTCCACTTT.

For this clone: A read error may produce the germline difference seen at one junction end. Other DNA sequences in the same sample also yield this CDR3. This chain connects TRBV29-1 to TRBJ1-2; 9 positions agree with TRBD1. The CDR3 runs 14 residues. Germline V gives CDR1 SQVTM, CDR2 ANQGSEA. Written as DNA, the CDR3 is TGCAGCGTTGAGAGACAGGGGGGCAACTACGGCTACACCTTC. Translating gives CSVERQGGNYGYTF.

The CDR3 spells CASRSLGSNYGYTF. The CDR3 DNA follows: TGTGCCAGCAGATCCCTAGGGAGTAACTATGGCTACACCTTC. This rearrangement joins TRBV6-1 to TRBJ1-2, with D unclear. This CDR3 has 14 amino acids. Trimming took off 6 bases at V and 1 base at J, with 12 bases between the two ends. Germline CDR1 and CDR2: MNHNS and SASEGT.

The chain uses TRBV6-8 and TRBJ1-2; weak D call: TRBD1 (6 bases). CDR3 length: 16 amino acids. Germline values: CDR1 MNHGY, CDR2 SAAAGT. V lost 7 bases and J lost 5, with 23 bases in between. CDR3 in DNA: TGTGCCAGCAATCGGCGGGGGGGCGGTCGAACTTATGGCTACACCTTC. As protein: CASNRRGGGRTYGYTF.

DNA of the CDR3: TGTGCCAGCAGCGATTCCCCGGGACAGGGGGCGGGTGGCTACACCTTC. It is translated as CASSDSPGQGAGGYTF. The chain joins TRBV9 to TRBJ1-2; TRBD1 agrees at 12 bases. Germline trimming cut 3 bases from V and 7 bases from J; bases unmatched to any gene: 10. CDR1 is SGDLS, CDR2 YYNGEE, per germline. The CDR3 has 16 amino acids.

The V call is TRBV7-9, the J call TRBJ2-1; TRBD1 is a possible D gene (6 bases). V dropped 5 bases and J dropped 8 bases, with 16 bases sitting between them. The CDR3 totals 14 residues. Germline assignment: CDR1 SEHNR and CDR2 FQNEAQ (reference sequence). The CDR3 coding sequence is TGTGCCAGCAGCCCCTGGGGCAGGGGTGATGAGCAGTTCTTC. Amino acids: CASSPWGRGDEQFF.